The 7 T cell receptor beta chains below all came from one sample that was sequenced in a study of blood T cells in healthy people across ages. Together with a sample-barcoded 5' primer, a J-beta primer mix was included in a second PCR lasting about 7 to 11 cycles. TCRdb processed the 5' RACE reads anew with MiXCR; each CDR3 protein has one entry. The table lists 1.5 million to 2 million distinct CDR3 sequences, about 30% of them singletons. The sequenced sample consisted of blood. These receptors came from a woman younger than 45 in good health.

The chain has TRBV20-1 and TRBJ2-7, with 11 bases fitting TRBD2. The germline V gene encodes CDR1 DFQATT and CDR2 SNEGSKA (reference sequence). V lost 3 bases and J lost 0; bases outside the gene matches: 10. The length of the CDR3 is 17 residues. CDR3 in amino acids: CSARGLAVLPISYEQYF. CDR3 nucleotide sequence: TGCAGTGCTAGGGGACTAGCGGTGCTTCCGATCTCCTACGAGCAGTACTTC.

The chain couples TRBV5-1 to TRBJ1-4, with TRBD1 matching over 7 bases. Trimming took 4 bases from V and 2 from J; bases not matched to a gene: 17. CDR1 SGHRS and CDR2 YFSETQ come from the germline V gene. This CDR3 region has 19 residues. The CDR3 sequence: CASSSPESGTASTNEKLFF. CDR3 nucleotides: TGCGCCAGCAGCAGTCCTGAATCCGGGACAGCCTCGACTAATGAAAAACTGTTTTTT.

This clonotype was seen ten or more times. The chain links TRBV5-1 to TRBJ2-1, with 8 bases identical to TRBD2. V was clipped by 0 bases and J by 1 base; unmatched bases: 9. The CDR3 spans 18 residues. CDR1 and CDR2 from the germline V gene are SGHRS and YFSETQ. The CDR3, as DNA: TGCGCCAGCAGCTTGGCGGGGGCAAGCGGGAGATCCTACAATGAGCAGTTCTTC. Protein: CASSLAGASGRSYNEQFF.

As regards this clonotype: A much larger clone differs by one base, so this may be a read error. The V and J genes are TRBV29-1 and TRBJ2-3; D gene ambiguous. The CDR3 totals 13 residues. The germline V gene encodes CDR1 SQVTM and CDR2 ANQGSEA. CDR3 in DNA: TGCGGCGTTGAAGGCGCTATGGCAGATACGCAGTATTTT. This translates into CGVEGAMADTQYF.

Comment on this clonotype: One end of the junction is discordant with germline, which a read error may explain. This chain connects TRBV5-1 to TRBJ2-6, with TRBD1 matching 10 bases. The CDR3 loop spans 17 amino acids. Germline lookup yields CDR1 SGHRS and CDR2 YFSETQ. This CDR3 reads CASKGDRGNSGANVRTF. DNA of the CDR3: TGCGCCAGCAAGGGGGACAGGGGAAACTCTGGGGCCAACGTCCGGACTTTC. Full variable domain (outside the CDR3, taken from reference TRBV5-1 and TRBJ2-6): KAGVTQTPRYLIKTRGQQVTLSCSPISGHRSVSWYQQTPGQGLQFLFEYFSETQRNKGNFPGRFSGRQFSNSRSEMNVSTLELGDSALYLCASKGDRGNSGANVRTFGAGSRLTVL.

This clonotype was seen many times. This CDR3 is CASSLVGSAYEQYF. In DNA form, the CDR3 reads TGTGCCAGCAGCTTAGTTGGCAGCGCCTACGAGCAGTACTTC. The rearrangement uses TRBV7-2 and TRBJ2-7; D is ambiguous. Per the germline V gene, CDR1 is SGHTA and CDR2 is FQGNSA. The CDR3 has 14 residues. Trimming took 1 base from V and 2 from J, leaving 9 bases between them. Complete variable domain (other parts from reference TRBV7-2 and TRBJ2-7): GAGVSQSPSNKVTEKGKDVELRCDPISGHTALYWYRQSLGQGLEFLIYFQGNSAPDKSGLPSDRFSAERTGGSVSTLTIQRTQQEDSAVYLCASSLVGSAYEQYFGPGTRLTVT.

In this sample, this clonotype turned up many times. The chain has TRBV2 and TRBJ2-1; no clear D gene. Per the germline V gene, CDR1 is SNHLY and CDR2 is FYNNEI. Trimming shortened V by 2 bases and J by 4 bases, and 6 bases separated the two germline ends. The CDR3 spans 13 residues. The CDR3 protein is CASSENRYNEQFF. In nucleotides, the CDR3 is TGTGCCAGCAGTGAAAACCGATACAATGAGCAGTTCTTC.